A single sample gave rise to the 28 T cell receptor beta chains below, sequenced in a study of somatic mutations in cytotoxic T cells in rheumatoid arthritis. Data came from immunoSEQ multiplex PCR; TCRdb stores just in-frame clones and leaves some out. The sample shows about 8,600 clones, 75% of them seen only once. Sequencing was performed on CD8+ T cells sorted from blood. These TCRs come from a woman aged 45-65 years in good health.

Here the CDR3 reads CATRAANTGELFF. As DNA, the CDR3 is TGTGCCACCAGAGCCGCGAACACCGGGGAGCTGTTTTTT. V and J are TRBV15 and TRBJ2-2; D unresolved. The CDR3 runs 13 residues. With 6 bases removed from V and 0 bases from J, the gap between germline ends came to 5 bases. Germline V gives CDR1 LNHNV, CDR2 YYDKDF (reference sequence).

The chain carries TRBV2 and TRBJ1-1, with TRBD1 matching 9 bases. The CDR3 totals 15 residues. From germline, CDR1 is SNHLY and CDR2 FYNNEI. V shed 6 bases and J 4 bases; nucleotides not matched to a gene: 9. Written as DNA, the CDR3 is TGTGCCAGCAGCCGAGGGGACAGGGCCGGCACTGAAGCTTTCTTT. As protein: CASSRGDRAGTEAFF.

This rearrangement joins TRBV7-6 to TRBJ2-7; D uncertain. Germline V CDR1 and CDR2: SGHVS, FNYEAQ. The CDR3 covers 14 residues. Deletions cut 2 bases from V and 0 bases from J, with 8 bases between. The CDR3 loop reads CASSLTLTSYEQYF. CDR3 sequence (DNA): TGTGCCAGCAGCTTAACTCTAACCTCCTACGAGCAGTACTTC. The complete variable domain, with remaining parts taken from reference TRBV7-6 and TRBJ2-7, reads GAGVSQSPRYKVTKRGQDVALRCDPISGHVSLYWYRQALGQGPEFLTYFNYEAQQDKSGLPNDRFSAERPEGSISTLTIQRTEQRDSAMYRCASSLTLTSYEQYFGPGTRLTVT.

The chain combines TRBV5-4 with TRBJ1-2, with TRBD1 as a possible D gene (5 bases). CDR3 length: 13 residues. Germline values: CDR1 SGHNT, CDR2 YYREEE (reference sequence). V was clipped by 3 bases and J by 4 bases, with 10 bases between them. Here the CDR3 DNA reads TGTGCCAGCAGCTCAGGACAAACCTATGGCTACACCTTC. Translated, it gives CASSSGQTYGYTF.

The chain uses TRBV4-1 and TRBJ2-1; tentatively, D is TRBD1 (6 bases). The CDR3 has 17 amino acids. The V and J ends lost 5 bases and 0 bases respectively, with 17 bases between them. Germline CDR1 reads MGHRA; CDR2 reads YSYEKL. In DNA form, the CDR3 reads TGCGCCAGCAGCGACAGGACTGCCCGAAGCTCCTACAATGAGCAGTTCTTC. Protein sequence: CASSDRTARSSYNEQFF.

This clone was seen more than once but under ten times. This chain joins TRBV7-2 and TRBJ2-7; 9 bases agree with TRBD2. This CDR3 comprises 15 residues. Germline V gene lookup returns CDR1 SGHTA and CDR2 FQGNSA. V lost 1 base to trimming and J lost 0 bases; unmatched junction nucleotides: 1. The CDR3 sequence: CASSLGGGASYEQYF. In DNA form, the CDR3 reads TGTGCCAGCAGCTTAGGCGGGGGGGCCTCCTACGAGCAGTACTTC.

As DNA, the CDR3 is TGTGCCAGTGCGACAGGGGATTACAGGAATGAGCAGTTCTTC. Protein sequence: CASATGDYRNEQFF. The chain combines TRBV19 with TRBJ2-1, with TRBD1 matching over 8 bases. The CDR3 spans 14 residues. The germline CDR1 and CDR2 sequences are LNHDA and SQIVND (reference sequence). V trimming: 8 bases; J trimming: 7 bases; junction bases outside the gene matches: 10. The full variable domain, in which reference TRBV19 and TRBJ2-1 provide the parts outside the CDR3, is DGGITQSPKYLFRKEGQNVTLSCEQNLNHDAMYWYRQDPGQGLRLIYYSQIVNDFQKGDIAEGYSVSREKKESFPLTVTSAQKNPTAFYLCASATGDYRNEQFFGPGTRLTVL.

The V gene is TRBV6-5, the J gene TRBJ1-4, with D tentatively TRBD1 (6 bases). Trimming removed 5 bases from V and 7 bases from J, with 11 bases in between. This CDR3 has 13 residues. CDR1 is MNHEY, CDR2 SVGAGI, per germline. The CDR3 coding sequence is TGTGCCAGCAGTGTCGGGACATTTGAAAAACTGTTTTTT. It yields the protein CASSVGTFEKLFF.

This clone has just a few counts. This rearrangement joins TRBV28 to TRBJ2-7, with 7 nucleotides matching TRBD1. Germline V gene data show CDR1 as MDHEN and CDR2 as SYDVKM. The CDR3 consists of 15 residues. The V and J ends lost 4 bases and 3 bases, in that order; junction bases with no gene match: 9. CDR3 protein: CASSSQSTGVYEQYF. The CDR3 DNA follows: TGTGCCAGCAGTTCACAATCCACAGGGGTCTACGAGCAGTACTTC.

The chain employs TRBV7-9 and TRBJ2-5; D is undetermined. TRBJ2-7 explains the end of the DNA better; the J call may be wrong. Germline lookup yields CDR1 SEHNR and CDR2 FQNEAQ (reference sequence). CDR3 length: 15 residues. The CDR3 DNA reads as TGTGCCAGCAGCTTAGCGGATGACACCGCCTACGAGCAGTACTTC. Translated, it gives CASSLADDTAYEQYF.

The gene calls are TRBV28 and TRBJ2-3; 7 bases align to TRBD1. CDR3 length equals 16 residues. The V gene end was trimmed by 6 bases and the J gene end by 0 bases; junction bases not matched to a gene: 9. The germline gives CDR1 MDHEN, CDR2 SYDVKM. CDR3: CASSLGTATSTDTQYF. In nucleotides, the CDR3 is TGTGCCAGCAGCCTCGGGACAGCGACTAGCACAGATACGCAGTATTTT.

V and J are TRBV11-3 and TRBJ2-3, with TRBD2 as a possible D gene (5 bases). This CDR3 is 14 amino acids long. Germline CDR1 is SGHNT and CDR2 is YENEEA. With 4 bases removed from V and 2 bases from J, the gap between germline ends came to 10 bases. This chain's CDR3 is CASSSLAYTDTQYF. The CDR3 DNA reads TGTGCCAGCAGCTCTTTAGCGTACACAGATACGCAGTATTTT.

The J gene is TRBJ2-2, the V gene TRBV27, with D possibly matching TRBD1 (5 bases). The CDR3 is made up of 14 amino acids. V was shortened by 6 bases and J by 5 bases, with 13 bases between the two germline ends. Germline lookup yields CDR1 MNHEY and CDR2 SMNVEV (reference sequence). The CDR3 region is CASRKDISTGELFF. The CDR3 DNA reads as TGTGCCAGCAGAAAGGACATCTCGACCGGGGAGCTGTTTTTT.

This clone was detected a few times. The V gene is TRBV4-3, the J gene TRBJ1-3; D is ambiguous. V lost 0 bases to trimming and J lost 1 base, with 16 bases between them. Germline CDR1 is LGHNA and CDR2 is YSLEER. CDR3 length: 18 amino acids. CDR3 sequence (DNA): TGCGCCAGCAGCCAAGATCTAAGTGAGGGCCTGTCTGGAAACACCATATATTTT. It translates to CASSQDLSEGLSGNTIYF.

The chain uses TRBV7-9 and TRBJ2-1; D uncertain. This CDR3 is built from 11 residues. V lost 4 bases and J 9 bases, leaving 7 bases between the germline ends. The V gene's germline CDR1 is SEHNR and CDR2 FQNEAQ (reference sequence). The CDR3, as DNA: TGTGCCAGCAGCTGGGCTGCTGAGCAGTTCTTC. It translates to CASSWAAEQFF.

The chain is built from TRBV10-3 and TRBJ2-5, with D possibly TRBD2 on 6 matching bases. Germline V gene data show CDR1 as ENHRY and CDR2 as SYGVKD. V was trimmed by 3 bases and J by 2 bases, leaving 10 bases between them. This CDR3 contains 14 residues. Here the CDR3 DNA reads TGTGCCATCAGTGACGGGACTGGGCAAGAGACCCAGTACTTC. Translation: CAISDGTGQETQYF.

This clone has more than one count but fewer than ten. The rearrangement links TRBV29-1 to TRBJ2-1, with 10 bases fitting TRBD2. This CDR3 comprises 14 residues. Trimming removed 6 bases from V and 10 bases from J; junction bases left unmatched: 12. Germline V lookup: CDR1 SQVTM, CDR2 ANQGSEA. CDR3: CSVLAGGLMGEQFF. The CDR3 bases are TGCAGCGTATTAGCGGGGGGCCTGATGGGAGAGCAGTTCTTC.

The genes are TRBV29-1 and TRBJ2-1, with 8 bases aligning to TRBD1. The germline gives CDR1 SQVTM, CDR2 ANQGSEA. The CDR3 contains 13 residues. V dropped 7 bases and J dropped 1; count of bases not matched to a gene: 3. CDR3 sequence reads: CSAGGWSYNEQFF. The CDR3 DNA follows: TGCAGCGCAGGGGGCTGGTCCTACAATGAGCAGTTCTTC.

In its sample, this clone was seen a few times. The CDR3 bases are TGTGCCAGCAGTTACGCCTTGAGGGGGGGCACTGAAGCTTTCTTT. Translating it yields CASSYALRGGTEAFF. The rearrangement links TRBV6-5 to TRBJ1-1, with TRBD1 as a possible D gene (6 bases). CDR1 is MNHEY, CDR2 SVGAGI, per germline. The V gene lost 2 bases and the J gene lost 4 bases, with 14 bases spanning the gap. The CDR3 spans 15 residues.

Sample share makes this clone medium-sized. The genes are TRBV30 and TRBJ2-1; TRBD1 might be the D (6 bases). The V gene's germline CDR1 is GTSNPN and CDR2 SVGIG (reference sequence). The CDR3 runs to 13 residues. The V end was cut by 2 bases, the J end by 13 bases, with 18 bases between. CDR3 nucleotides: TGTGCCTGGAGTTCTTCTTCTAGGGGACAACAGTTCTTC. Protein: CAWSSSSRGQQFF.

This clone has just a few counts. For the CDR3, the DNA is TGTGCCAGCAACCAAGCGGGGGCGGGCAATGAGCAGTTCTTC. It yields the protein CASNQAGAGNEQFF. V and J are TRBV28 and TRBJ2-1; 8 nucleotides match TRBD2. The CDR3 has 14 residues. The V gene end was trimmed by 7 bases and the J gene end by 6 bases; junction bases not matched to a gene: 8. Germline values: CDR1 MDHEN, CDR2 SYDVKM.

The CDR3 reads CASSISVHEQYF. In DNA, the CDR3 is TGTGCCAGTAGTATCTCGGTCCACGAGCAGTACTTC. This rearrangement joins TRBV19 to TRBJ2-7; D gene uncertain. This CDR3 comprises 12 residues. Trimming left V 3 bases short and J 5 bases short, with 8 bases between. The germline V gene encodes CDR1 LNHDA and CDR2 SQIVND (reference sequence).

The chain uses TRBV10-3 and TRBJ2-7; 10 nucleotides match TRBD1. Germline CDR1 ENHRY, CDR2 SYGVKD. J gave up 6 bases and V 11 bases, and 7 bases lay outside the gene matches. CDR3 length: 12 residues. In DNA form, the CDR3 reads TGTGCCGTAGGGACAGGGGAGTCCGAGCAGTACTTC. As protein: CAVGTGESEQYF.

This clone was detected only a few times. The CDR3 region has the DNA TGCGCCAGCAGCCAAGAGACAGGGGGCGCGGTACGGATACTTGGCTACACCTTC. Protein product: CASSQETGGAVRILGYTF. The chain joins TRBV4-3 to TRBJ1-2, with 10 positions matching TRBD1. The CDR3 covers 18 residues. In germline, CDR1 is LGHNA, CDR2 YSLEER. V lost 0 bases, J lost 7 bases, and 14 bases stayed unmatched.

The CDR3 DNA reads TGTGCCTGGACTTGGGGAGTTGGTAGCACAGATACGCAGTATTTT. Residues: CAWTWGVGSTDTQYF. V and J are TRBV30 and TRBJ2-3; the D gene is possibly TRBD2 (5 bases). Germline values: CDR1 GTSNPN, CDR2 SVGIG (reference sequence). This CDR3 contains 15 residues. Trimming pared 4 bases from V and 0 bases from J, leaving 14 bases between.

This clone was seen a handful of times. The chain has TRBV4-3 and TRBJ2-7, with a tentative D call TRBD1 (5 bases). Trimming removed 0 bases at V and 2 bases at J, with 8 bases between. The CDR3 sequence is 14 residues long. The germline gives CDR1 LGHNA, CDR2 YSLEER. The CDR3 region is CASSQEVRAYEQYF. The CDR3 DNA follows: TGCGCCAGCAGCCAAGAGGTCAGGGCCTACGAGCAGTACTTC.

As for this clone: Other DNA variants within this sample encode the same CDR3. The chain links TRBV11-3 to TRBJ2-7, with a weak D call TRBD2 (7 bases). Per germline, CDR1 SGHNT and CDR2 YENEEA. This CDR3 has 13 amino acids. The germline V and J ends were trimmed by 5 bases and 7 bases, with 15 bases remaining between them. The CDR3 reads CASSPRGGVEQYF. The CDR3 nucleotides are TGTGCCAGCAGCCCCCGAGGGGGGGTTGAGCAGTACTTC.

J is TRBJ2-5 and V is TRBV5-1, with TRBD2 matching 14 bases. The V and J ends lost 4 bases and 4 bases, in that order; junction bases with no gene match: 9. Looked up from germline, CDR1 is SGHRS and CDR2 is YFSETQ. This CDR3 comprises 17 residues. This chain's CDR3 is CASSERLAGGPRETQYF. The CDR3 region has the DNA TGCGCCAGCAGCGAAAGACTAGCGGGGGGGCCGCGAGAGACCCAGTACTTC.